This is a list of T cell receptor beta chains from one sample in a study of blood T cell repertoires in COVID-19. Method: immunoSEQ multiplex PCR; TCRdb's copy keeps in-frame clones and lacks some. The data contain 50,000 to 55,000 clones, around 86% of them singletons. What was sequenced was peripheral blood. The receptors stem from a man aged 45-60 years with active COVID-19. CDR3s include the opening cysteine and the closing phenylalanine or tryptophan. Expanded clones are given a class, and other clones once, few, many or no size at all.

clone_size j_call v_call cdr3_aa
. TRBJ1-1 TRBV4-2 CASSLTGQGNTEAFF
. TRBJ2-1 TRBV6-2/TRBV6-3 CASRPTGVPYNEQFF
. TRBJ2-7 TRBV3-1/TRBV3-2 CASSQEGGRAREQYF
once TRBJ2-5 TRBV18 CASSPPALRGETQYF
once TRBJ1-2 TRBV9 CASSLYGGDPNYGYTF
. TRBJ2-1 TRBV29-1 CSVADTAGLGEQFF
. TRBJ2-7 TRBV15 CATSTLGDRGEPLYEQYF
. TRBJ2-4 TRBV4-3 CASSAADPGAKNIQYF
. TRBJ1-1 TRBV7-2 CASSSGVGNTEAFF
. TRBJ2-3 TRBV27 CASSLIGPRGGSDTQYF
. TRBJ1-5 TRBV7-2 CASGRTGYSNQPQHF
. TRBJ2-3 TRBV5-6 CASSLVGQGTDTQYF
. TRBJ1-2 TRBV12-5 CASGFSVEEANYGYTF
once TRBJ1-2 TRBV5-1 CASSGGAGAAGGYTF
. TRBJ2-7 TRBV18 CASSQGLGDSYEQYF